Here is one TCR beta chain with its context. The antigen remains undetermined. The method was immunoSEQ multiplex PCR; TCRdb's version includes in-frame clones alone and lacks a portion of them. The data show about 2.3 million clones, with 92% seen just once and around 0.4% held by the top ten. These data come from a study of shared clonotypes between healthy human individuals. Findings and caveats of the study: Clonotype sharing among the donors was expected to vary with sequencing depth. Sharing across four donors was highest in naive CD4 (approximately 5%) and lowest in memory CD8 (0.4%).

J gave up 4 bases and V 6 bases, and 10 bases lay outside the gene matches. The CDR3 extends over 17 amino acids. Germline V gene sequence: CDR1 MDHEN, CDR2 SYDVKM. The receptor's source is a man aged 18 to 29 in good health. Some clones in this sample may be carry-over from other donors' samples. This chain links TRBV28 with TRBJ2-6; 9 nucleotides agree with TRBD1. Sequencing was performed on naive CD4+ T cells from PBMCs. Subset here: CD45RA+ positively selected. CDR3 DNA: TGTGCCAGCAGATCAGACCGGGACAGGGCCGGGGCCAACGTCCTGACTTTC. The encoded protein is CASRSDRDRAGANVLTF. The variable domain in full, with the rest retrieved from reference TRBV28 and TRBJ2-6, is DVKVTQSSRYLVKRTGEKVFLECVQDMDHENMFWYRQDPGLGLRLIYFSYDVKMKEKGDIPEGYSVSREKKERFSLILESASTNQTSMYLCASRSDRDRAGANVLTFGAGSRLTVL.